Below are 25 T cell receptor beta chains sequenced from a single sample in a study of blood T cell repertoires in COVID-19. Profiling relied on immunoSEQ multiplex PCR, and the TCRdb table lists in-frame clones only, not all of them. The sample contains over 400,000 clones, 70% to 90% of which appear only once. Sequencing was performed on peripheral blood. The receptors come from a human donor in a cohort sampled during active COVID-19.

This chain links TRBV7-8 with TRBJ2-7, with 10 bases fitting TRBD2. The CDR3 sequence is 15 residues long. CDR1 is SGHVS and CDR2 is FQNEAQ in the germline V gene. V lost 4 bases and J lost 0; bases outside the gene matches: 3. CDR3 amino acids: CASSWSGRASYEQYF. In DNA form, the CDR3 reads TGTGCCAGCAGCTGGAGCGGGAGGGCCTCCTACGAGCAGTACTTC.

The chain joins TRBV5-1 to TRBJ2-1; 11 positions agree with TRBD2. CDR1 and CDR2 (germline): SGHRS, YFSETQ. The CDR3 loop spans 15 amino acids. J was trimmed by 7 bases and V by 2 bases; bases with no gene match: 5. The CDR3 DNA reads TGCGCCAGCAGCTTTACTAGCGGGAGTTTTAATGAGCAGTTCTTC. Amino acids: CASSFTSGSFNEQFF.

The chain recombines TRBV7-9 with TRBJ2-7; 10 bases match TRBD1. Germline lookup yields CDR1 SEHNR and CDR2 FQNEAQ (reference sequence). The CDR3 runs to 16 residues. Unmatched junction bases numbered 7, after V lost 3 bases and J lost 2 bases. DNA for the CDR3: TGTGCCAGCAGCTTTTTCTCCGGGACAGGGGCCTACGAGCAGTACTTC. Residues: CASSFFSGTGAYEQYF.

The chain is built from TRBV11-2 and TRBJ2-3; TRBD2 matches at 11 bases. The CDR3 spans 15 residues. Germline assignment: CDR1 SGHAT and CDR2 FQNNGV. V was pared by 6 bases and J by 7 bases, with 9 bases of the junction left unmatched. The CDR3 region has the DNA TGTGCCAGCAGAAGACCGGGACTAGCGGCAAATACGCAGTATTTT. It encodes CASRRPGLAANTQYF.

The rearrangement links TRBV24-1 to TRBJ1-5; 9 bases match TRBD1. The CDR3 spans 19 residues. Trimming at V came to 2 bases and at J to 3 bases, leaving 13 bases not matched to a gene. Germline lookup yields CDR1 KGHDR and CDR2 SFDVKD. CDR3 amino acids: CATSDSTAPGQGNNQPQHF. CDR3 in DNA: TGTGCCACCAGTGATTCAACTGCTCCGGGACAGGGAAACAATCAGCCCCAGCATTTT.

The genes are TRBV10-3 and TRBJ2-7; the match to TRBD1 covers 7 bases. Germline CDR1 reads ENHRY; CDR2 reads SYGVKD. CDR3 size: 16 residues. V was clipped by 6 bases and J by 2 bases; unmatched bases: 13. The CDR3 region is CAISGPTGESTYEQYF. For the CDR3, the DNA is TGTGCCATCAGCGGGCCCACAGGGGAATCTACCTACGAGCAGTACTTC.

This clone showed up just a few times. The chain uses TRBV2 and TRBJ1-1; D not resolved. The CDR3 loop spans 16 amino acids. Looked up from germline, CDR1 is SNHLY and CDR2 is FYNNEI. V lost 5 bases and J 0 bases, leaving 16 bases between the germline ends. CDR3 protein: CASSTRGQTMNTEAFF. CDR3 DNA sequence: TGTGCCAGCAGTACCCGTGGGCAGACCATGAACACTGAAGCTTTCTTT.

This clone was recorded a few times. The chain links TRBV18 to TRBJ2-7, with D possibly matching TRBD1 (5 bases). The ends were cut back, 3 bases at V and 1 base at J, with 13 bases in the middle. The V gene's germline CDR1 is KGHSH and CDR2 LQKENI. The CDR3 extends over 15 amino acids. CDR3 protein: CASSPQAGQSYEQYF. The CDR3 DNA follows: TGTGCCAGCTCACCTCAAGCAGGGCAATCCTACGAGCAGTACTTC.

The rearrangement uses TRBV9 and TRBJ2-3; 11 bases fit TRBD2. The CDR3 totals 16 residues. Germline assignment: CDR1 SGDLS and CDR2 YYNGEE. J gave up 4 bases and V 4 bases, and 8 bases lay outside the gene matches. The DNA for the CDR3 is TGTGCCAGCAGCCGAGCTAGCGGGAGGAATTCAGATACGCAGTATTTT. Translation: CASSRASGRNSDTQYF.

The rearrangement uses TRBV24-1 and TRBJ2-1, with 7 bases identical to TRBD2. CDR3 length equals 16 residues. J gave up 5 bases and V 3 bases, and 9 bases lay outside the gene matches. Germline CDR1 and CDR2: KGHDR and SFDVKD. DNA of the CDR3: TGTGCCACCAGTGATCACCGGGAGGCCAGAAACAATGAGCAGTTCTTC. Its protein is CATSDHREARNNEQFF.

CDR3 loop: CASSEAPGLEPQHF. In nucleotides, the CDR3 is TGTGCCAGCAGTGAAGCGCCAGGTCTCGAGCCCCAGCATTTT. J is TRBJ1-5 and V is TRBV6-1; D is undetermined. V lost 0 bases to trimming and J lost 8 bases, with 11 bases between them. CDR3 length: 14 residues. CDR1 is MNHNS, CDR2 SASEGT, per germline.

The J gene is TRBJ2-1, the V gene TRBV5-4; D uncertain. Germline V gene data show CDR1 as SGHNT and CDR2 as YYREEE (reference sequence). V lost 5 bases and J 2 bases, leaving 5 bases between the germline ends. This CDR3 comprises 12 residues. CDR3 in amino acids: CASSFTYNEQFF. The CDR3 nucleotides are TGTGCCAGCAGTTTTACCTACAATGAGCAGTTCTTC.

The chain is built from TRBV5-4 and TRBJ1-2, with 7 bases fitting TRBD1. The length of the CDR3 is 15 residues. Unmatched junction bases numbered 7, after V lost 4 bases and J lost 1 base. Per germline, CDR1 SGHNT and CDR2 YYREEE (reference sequence). CDR3 in DNA: TGTGCCAGCAGCAGCGGACAGGTGAATAACTATGGCTACACCTTC. Translated, it gives CASSSGQVNNYGYTF. Complete variable domain (other parts from reference TRBV5-4 and TRBJ1-2): ETGVTQSPTHLIKTRGQQVTLRCSSQSGHNTVSWYQQALGQGPQFIFQYYREEENGRGNFPPRFSGLQFPNYSSELNVNALELDDSALYLCASSSGQVNNYGYTFGSGTRLTVV.

This clone was recorded a few times. V and J are TRBV6-5 and TRBJ2-3; D not resolved. This CDR3 contains 15 residues. Germline V CDR1 and CDR2: MNHEY, SVGAGI. The V end lost 5 bases, the J end lost 4 bases, and 16 bases lay between the germline ends. The CDR3 is CASSLAAVRSDTQYF. CDR3 DNA sequence: TGTGCCAGCAGTCTCGCGGCCGTACGATCAGATACGCAGTATTTT.

The V call is TRBV28, the J call TRBJ1-1; no clear D gene. The CDR3 is 14 amino acids. Germline V gene data show CDR1 as MDHEN and CDR2 as SYDVKM. Trimming removed 7 bases from V and 7 bases from J, with 19 bases in between. This CDR3 is CASTPVRTAHEAFF. The CDR3, as DNA: TGTGCCAGCACCCCCGTCCGCACAGCCCATGAAGCTTTCTTT.

The CDR3 DNA reads as TGTGCCAGCAGCTTCTTGGGCAATCTGGCTGAAGCTTTCTTT. This codes for CASSFLGNLAEAFF. The chain couples TRBV5-6 to TRBJ1-1; D gene uncertain. The CDR3 has 14 amino acids. CDR1 and CDR2 from the germline V gene are SGHDT and YYEEEE. Trimming took 2 bases from V and 6 from J, leaving 14 bases between them.

V and J are TRBV5-4 and TRBJ2-2, with D possibly being TRBD2 (6 bases). The V and J ends lost 4 bases and 5 bases respectively, with 12 bases between them. The CDR3 is 14 residues long. The germline V gene has CDR1 SGHNT and CDR2 YYREEE (reference sequence). The CDR3 here is CASSVSRETGELFF. CDR3 DNA sequence: TGTGCCAGCAGCGTATCACGGGAGACCGGGGAGCTGTTTTTT.

The sample holds a few counts of this clone. This chain joins TRBV30 and TRBJ1-1, with unresolved D. The CDR3 is 14 residues long. Germline assignment: CDR1 GTSNPN and CDR2 SVGIG (reference sequence). Trimming took 4 bases from V and 2 from J, leaving 14 bases between them. The CDR3 bases are TGTGCCTGGAAGGCAGGTACTCGTAACACTGAAGCTTTCTTT. Residues: CAWKAGTRNTEAFF.

V and J are TRBV30 and TRBJ2-2; D is undetermined. The germline CDR1 and CDR2 sequences are GTSNPN and SVGIG (reference sequence). V lost 0 bases, J lost 0 bases, and 8 bases lay in between. The length of the CDR3 is 15 residues. As DNA, the CDR3 is TGTGCCTGGAGTGTAATACAGTCGAACACCGGGGAGCTGTTTTTT. Its translation: CAWSVIQSNTGELFF.

This rearrangement joins TRBV30 to TRBJ2-3; TRBD1 is a possible D gene (6 bases). Trimming removed 2 bases at V and 1 base at J, with 10 bases between. Germline CDR1 and CDR2: GTSNPN and SVGIG (reference sequence). The CDR3 is 14 residues long. The chain's CDR3 is CAWSTGLGTDTQYF. DNA of the CDR3: TGTGCCTGGAGTACAGGGCTTGGCACAGATACGCAGTATTTT. The whole variable domain, filled in from reference TRBV30 and TRBJ2-3, reads SQTIHQWPATLVQPVGSPLSLECTVEGTSNPNLYWYRQAAGRGLQLLFYSVGIGQISSEVPQNLSASRPQDRQFILSSKKLLLSDSGFYLCAWSTGLGTDTQYFGPGTRLTVL.

The chain is built from TRBV19 and TRBJ1-1; D unclear. This CDR3 region has 16 residues. V lost 4 bases, J lost 0 bases, and 15 bases lay in between. Germline loops: CDR1 LNHDA, CDR2 SQIVND (reference sequence). CDR3 sequence reads: CASSNPPHRLNTEAFF. The CDR3 bases are TGTGCCAGTAGTAACCCCCCCCACAGATTGAACACTGAAGCTTTCTTT. The full variable domain, in which reference TRBV19 and TRBJ1-1 provide the parts outside the CDR3, is DGGITQSPKYLFRKEGQNVTLSCEQNLNHDAMYWYRQDPGQGLRLIYYSQIVNDFQKGDIAEGYSVSREKKESFPLTVTSAQKNPTAFYLCASSNPPHRLNTEAFFGQGTRLTVV.

This clone was seen more than once but under ten times. The chain links TRBV5-4 to TRBJ2-6; 11 bases are a match to TRBD2. In germline, CDR1 is SGHNT, CDR2 YYREEE (reference sequence). The CDR3 sequence is 18 residues long. Unmatched junction bases numbered 2, after V lost 0 bases and J lost 0 bases. The CDR3 nucleotides read TGTGCCAGCAGCTTGGGACTAGCGGGGCGCTCTGGGGCCAACGTCCTGACTTTC. Its protein is CASSLGLAGRSGANVLTF.

This clone was seen a handful of times. The chain carries TRBV5-1 and TRBJ1-5; TRBD1 aligns across 9 bases. The CDR3 is made up of 15 amino acids. Per germline, CDR1 SGHRS and CDR2 YFSETQ. Trimming took 0 bases from V and 8 from J; bases not matched to a gene: 6. CDR3 nucleotides: TGCGCCAGCAGCTTGGGACAGGGGGACAGGGAGCCCCAGCATTTT. It translates to CASSLGQGDREPQHF.

The chain combines TRBV19 with TRBJ2-7; D is possibly TRBD2 (5 bases). CDR3 length: 14 residues. V dropped 4 bases and J dropped 7 bases, with 17 bases sitting between them. Germline values: CDR1 LNHDA, CDR2 SQIVND (reference sequence). CDR3 DNA sequence: TGTGCCAGTAGTACCCGGACCGGGGTGGAGGAGCAGTACTTC. Protein sequence: CASSTRTGVEEQYF.

V is TRBV21-1 and J is TRBJ1-1. TRBV21-1 is labeled a pseudogene. The CDR3 sequence is 17 residues long. This chain's CDR3 is CASSSRGRGIWNTEAFF. Here the CDR3 DNA reads TGTGCCAGCAGCTCCCGAGGGAGGGGAATTTGGAACACTGAAGCTTTCTTT.